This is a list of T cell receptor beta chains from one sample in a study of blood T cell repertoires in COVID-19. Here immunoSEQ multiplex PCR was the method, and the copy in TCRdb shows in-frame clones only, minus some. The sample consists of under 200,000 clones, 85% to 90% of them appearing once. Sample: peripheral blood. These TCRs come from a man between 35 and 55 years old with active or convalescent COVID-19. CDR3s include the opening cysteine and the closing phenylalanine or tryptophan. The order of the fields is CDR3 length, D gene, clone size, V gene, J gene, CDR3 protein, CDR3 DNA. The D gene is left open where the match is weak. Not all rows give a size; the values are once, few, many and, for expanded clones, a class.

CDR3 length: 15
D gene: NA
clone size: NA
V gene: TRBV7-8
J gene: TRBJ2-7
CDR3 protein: CASSLDLDTSYEQYF
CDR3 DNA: TGTGCCAGCAGCTTAGATCTGGACACCTCCTACGAGCAGTACTTC

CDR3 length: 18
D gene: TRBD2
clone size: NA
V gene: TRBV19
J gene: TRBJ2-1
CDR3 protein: CASSIRPSGPLSYNEQFF
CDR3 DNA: TGTGCCAGTAGTATACGCCCTAGCGGGCCACTCTCCTACAATGAGCAGTTCTTC

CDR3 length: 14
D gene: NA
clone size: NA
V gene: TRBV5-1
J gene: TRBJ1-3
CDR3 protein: CASSSGSSGNTIYF
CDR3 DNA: TGCGCCAGCAGCAGCGGTAGCTCTGGAAACACCATATATTTT

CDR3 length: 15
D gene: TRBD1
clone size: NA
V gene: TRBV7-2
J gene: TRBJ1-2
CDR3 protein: CASSPDRGHYYGYTF
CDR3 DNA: TGTGCCAGCAGCCCCGACAGGGGCCACTACTATGGCTACACCTTC

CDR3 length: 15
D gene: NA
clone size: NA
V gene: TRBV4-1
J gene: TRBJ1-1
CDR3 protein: CASSPRRAQNTEAFF
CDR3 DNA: TGCGCCAGCAGCCCACGGCGGGCACAGAACACTGAAGCTTTCTTT

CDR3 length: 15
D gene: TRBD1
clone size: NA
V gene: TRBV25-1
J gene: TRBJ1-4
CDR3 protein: CASSRPGQGGEKLFF
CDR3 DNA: TGTGCCAGTAGTAGGCCGGGACAGGGTGGCGAAAAACTGTTTTTT

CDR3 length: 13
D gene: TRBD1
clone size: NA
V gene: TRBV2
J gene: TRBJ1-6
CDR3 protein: CATEFDRASPLHF
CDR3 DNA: TGTGCCACCGAATTCGACAGGGCTTCACCCCTCCACTTT

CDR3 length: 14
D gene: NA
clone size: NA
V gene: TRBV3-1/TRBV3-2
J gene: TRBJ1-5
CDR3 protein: CASSQAAGGQPQHF
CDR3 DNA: TGTGCCAGCAGCCAAGCAGCAGGTGGCCAGCCCCAGCATTTT

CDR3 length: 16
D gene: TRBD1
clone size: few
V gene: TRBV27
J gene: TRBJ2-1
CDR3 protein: CASSRIGQGENNEQFF
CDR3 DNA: TGTGCCAGCAGTCGGATAGGACAGGGGGAAAACAATGAGCAGTTCTTC

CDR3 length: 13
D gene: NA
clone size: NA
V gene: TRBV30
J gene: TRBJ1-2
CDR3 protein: CAWSLGARWGYTF
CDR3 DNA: TGTGCCTGGAGCTTAGGGGCTCGGTGGGGCTACACCTTC

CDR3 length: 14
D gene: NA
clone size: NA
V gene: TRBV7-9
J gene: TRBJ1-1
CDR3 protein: CASSAARGNTEAFF
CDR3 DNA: TGTGCCAGCAGCGCGGCGCGGGGCAACACTGAAGCTTTCTTT

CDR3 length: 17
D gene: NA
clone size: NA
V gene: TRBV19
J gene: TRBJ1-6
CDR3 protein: CASSIAGGSHYNSPLHF
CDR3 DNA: TGTGCCAGTAGTATAGCCGGGGGAAGCCACTATAATTCACCCCTCCACTTT

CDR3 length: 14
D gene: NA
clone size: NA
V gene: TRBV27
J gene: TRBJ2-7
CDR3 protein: CASSSLGGSYEQYF
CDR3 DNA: TGTGCCAGCAGTTCCCTCGGCGGTTCCTACGAGCAGTACTTC

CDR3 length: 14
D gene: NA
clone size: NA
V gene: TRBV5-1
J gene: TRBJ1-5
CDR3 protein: CASSLGGPDQPQHF
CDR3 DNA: TGCGCCAGCAGCTTGGGAGGTCCGGATCAGCCCCAGCATTTT

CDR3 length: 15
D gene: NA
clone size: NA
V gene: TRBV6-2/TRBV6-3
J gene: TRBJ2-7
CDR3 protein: CASSSDPQSSYEQYF
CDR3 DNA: TGTGCCAGCAGTTCCGACCCACAGAGCTCCTACGAGCAGTACTTC

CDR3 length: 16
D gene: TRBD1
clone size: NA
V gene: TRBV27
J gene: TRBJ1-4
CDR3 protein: CASRLTGGRSNEKLFF
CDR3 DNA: TGTGCCAGCAGACTCACAGGGGGCAGGTCTAATGAAAAACTGTTTTTT

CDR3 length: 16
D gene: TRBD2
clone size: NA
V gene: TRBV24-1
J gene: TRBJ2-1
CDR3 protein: CATSDSSGSSYNEQFF
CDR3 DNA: TGTGCCACCAGTGATTCTAGCGGGAGCTCCTACAATGAGCAGTTCTTC

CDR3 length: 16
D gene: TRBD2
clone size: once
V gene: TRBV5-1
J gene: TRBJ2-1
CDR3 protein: CASSLAGTRSYNEQFF
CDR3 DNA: TGCGCCAGCAGCTTGGCCGGGACTAGATCGTACAATGAGCAGTTCTTC

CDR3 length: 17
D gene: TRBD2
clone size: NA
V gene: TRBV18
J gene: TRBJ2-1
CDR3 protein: CASSPTSGGSSYNEQFF
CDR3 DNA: TGTGCCAGCTCACCGACTAGCGGGGGGAGCTCCTACAATGAGCAGTTCTTC

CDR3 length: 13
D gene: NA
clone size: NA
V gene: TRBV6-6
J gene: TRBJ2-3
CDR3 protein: CASSRDLTDTQYF
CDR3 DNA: TGTGCCAGCAGCCGGGACTTGACAGATACGCAGTATTTT

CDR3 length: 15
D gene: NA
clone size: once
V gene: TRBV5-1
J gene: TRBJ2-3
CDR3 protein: CASSFGQISTDTQYF
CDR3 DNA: TGCGCCAGCAGCTTCGGACAGATAAGCACAGATACGCAGTATTTT

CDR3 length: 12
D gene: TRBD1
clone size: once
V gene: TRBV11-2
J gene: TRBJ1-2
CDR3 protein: CASSPHQGVYTF
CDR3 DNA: TGTGCCAGCAGCCCGCACCAGGGGGTTTACACCTTC

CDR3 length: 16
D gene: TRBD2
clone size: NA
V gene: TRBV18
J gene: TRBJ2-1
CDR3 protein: CASSPTSGRFLNEQFF
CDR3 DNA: TGTGCCAGCTCACCAACTAGCGGGAGGTTCCTGAATGAGCAGTTCTTC

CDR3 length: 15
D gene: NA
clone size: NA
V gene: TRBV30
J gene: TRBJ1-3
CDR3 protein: CAWSGERVTGNTIYF
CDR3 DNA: TGTGCCTGGAGTGGAGAGAGGGTTACTGGAAACACCATATATTTT

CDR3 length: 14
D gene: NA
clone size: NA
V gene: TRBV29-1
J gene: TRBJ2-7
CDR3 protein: CSVESAYGSYEQYF
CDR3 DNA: TGCAGCGTTGAATCCGCCTACGGCTCCTACGAGCAGTACTTC

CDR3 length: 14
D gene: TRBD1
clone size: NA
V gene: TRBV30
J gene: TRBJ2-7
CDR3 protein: CAWTSGQGTYEQYF
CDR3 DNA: TGTGCCTGGACCTCGGGACAGGGGACCTACGAGCAGTACTTC

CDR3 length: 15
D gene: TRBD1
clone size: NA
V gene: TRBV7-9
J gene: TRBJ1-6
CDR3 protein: CASRRTGTGESPLHF
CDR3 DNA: TGTGCCAGCAGAAGGACCGGGACAGGGGAGTCACCCCTCCACTTT

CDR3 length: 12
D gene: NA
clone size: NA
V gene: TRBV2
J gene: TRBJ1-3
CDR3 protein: CASGSPGNTIYF
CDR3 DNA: TGTGCCAGCGGCTCACCTGGAAACACCATATATTTT